Sequencing of this T cell receptor (beta chain) was carried out in a study of T cell repertoires in cytomegalovirus infection. Turning to the study itself: The study used recently identified HLA-C-restricted and well-studied HLA-B-restricted CMV epitopes.

This clonotype was observed a few times. The antigen remains undetermined. The CDR3 is 14 residues long. Per the germline V gene, CDR1 is LNHDA and CDR2 is SQIVND (reference sequence). V shed 4 bases, J shed 8 bases, and the junction held 6 bases outside the gene matches. Using its own MiXCR run on the reads, TCRdb lists one record per CDR3 protein. This sample has about 830,000 distinct CDR3 sequences, with about 31% found just once. The V call is TRBV19, the J call TRBJ2-1, with 9 bases matching TRBD2. The clonotype was recovered from a human donor in good health (CMV status not recorded). Some clones in this sample may be carry-over from other donors' samples. Source: cultured CD8+ T cells from PBMCs, taken from culture after CMV antigen stimulation. The CDR3 bases are TGTGCCAGTAGTAGCGGGGGGGCCCTGGATGAGCAGTTCTTC. It translates to CASSSGGALDEQFF.